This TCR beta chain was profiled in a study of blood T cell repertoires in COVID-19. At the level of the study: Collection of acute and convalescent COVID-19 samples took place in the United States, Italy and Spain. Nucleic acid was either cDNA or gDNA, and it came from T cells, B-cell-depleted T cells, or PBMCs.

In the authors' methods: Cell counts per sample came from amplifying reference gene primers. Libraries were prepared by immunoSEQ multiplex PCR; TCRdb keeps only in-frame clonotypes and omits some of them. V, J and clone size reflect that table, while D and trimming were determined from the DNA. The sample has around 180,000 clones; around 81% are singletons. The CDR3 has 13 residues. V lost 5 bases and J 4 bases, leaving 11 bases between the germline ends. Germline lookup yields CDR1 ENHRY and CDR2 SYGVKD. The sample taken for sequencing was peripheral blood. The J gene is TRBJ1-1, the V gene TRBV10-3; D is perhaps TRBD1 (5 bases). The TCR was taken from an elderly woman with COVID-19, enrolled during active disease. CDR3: CAISPTDITEAFF. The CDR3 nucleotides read TGTGCCATCAGTCCGACGGACATCACTGAAGCTTTCTTT.